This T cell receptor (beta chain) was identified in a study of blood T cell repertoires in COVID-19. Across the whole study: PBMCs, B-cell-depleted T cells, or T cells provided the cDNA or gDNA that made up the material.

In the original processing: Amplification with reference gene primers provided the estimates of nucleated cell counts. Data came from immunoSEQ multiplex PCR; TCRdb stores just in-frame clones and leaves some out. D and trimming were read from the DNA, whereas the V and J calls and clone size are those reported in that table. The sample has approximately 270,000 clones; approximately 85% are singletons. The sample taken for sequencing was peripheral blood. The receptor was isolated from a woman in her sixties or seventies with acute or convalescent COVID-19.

The CDR3 nucleotides are TGTGCCAGCAGCCTAGAGACAGGGGGGACTGGGGCCAACGTCCTGACTTTC. Residues: CASSLETGGTGANVLTF. The V and J genes are TRBV7-9 and TRBJ2-6, with 9 bases matching TRBD1. The CDR3 sequence is 17 residues long. The V segment lost 5 bases and the J segment 2 bases; nucleotides outside the gene matches: 7. Per germline, CDR1 SEHNR and CDR2 FQNEAQ (reference sequence). Using reference TRBV7-9 and TRBJ2-6 for the parts outside the CDR3, the full variable domain is DTGVSQNPRHKITKRGQNVTFRCDPISEHNRLYWYRQTLGQGPEFLTYFQNEAQLEKSRLLSDRFSAERPKGSFSTLEIQRTEQGDSAMYLCASSLETGGTGANVLTFGAGSRLTVL.